These 3 T cell receptor beta chains were all obtained from the same sample, sequenced in a study of blood T cell repertoires in COVID-19. The assay was immunoSEQ multiplex PCR, and TCRdb's table has in-frame clones only and misses some. The sample has around 75,000 clones, 75% to 85% seen once. The source material was peripheral blood. Receptors were obtained from a woman older than 75 with active or convalescent COVID-19.

The rearrangement links TRBV28 to TRBJ2-7; 8 nucleotides agree with TRBD2. This CDR3 has 16 amino acids. From germline, CDR1 is MDHEN and CDR2 SYDVKM. The V gene end was trimmed by 4 bases and the J gene end by 0 bases; junction bases not matched to a gene: 8. This CDR3 reads CASSSPAGVLSYEQYF. CDR3 in DNA: TGTGCCAGCAGTTCCCCAGCGGGAGTGCTCTCCTACGAGCAGTACTTC.

This chain links TRBV23-1 with TRBJ2-7; no clear D gene. TRBV23-1 qualifies as an ORF whose function is uncertain. V was clipped by 0 bases and J by 3 bases, with 9 bases between them. The CDR3 sequence is 14 residues long. DNA for the CDR3: TGCGCCAGCAGTCAATCGATGTCAGACTACGAGCAGTACTTC. Protein product: CASSQSMSDYEQYF.

This clone was recorded a few times. This chain joins TRBV7-8 and TRBJ2-7; 9 bases are a match to TRBD2. The CDR3 runs to 17 residues. Germline trimming cut 3 bases from V and 2 bases from J; bases unmatched to any gene: 11. Germline V gene lookup returns CDR1 SGHVS and CDR2 FQNEAQ. The CDR3 protein is CASSFGVAGVTTYEQYF. The DNA for the CDR3 is TGTGCCAGCAGCTTTGGGGTAGCGGGGGTCACGACCTACGAGCAGTACTTC.